These T cell receptor beta chains were read from a single sample in a study of cytomegalovirus exposure and HLA in healthy donors. Profiled with immunoSEQ multiplex PCR; TCRdb holds only in-frame clones, not every one. The sample includes about 150,000 clones, around 68% of them seen just once. Sequencing was done on a sample of PBMCs. These receptors were taken from a man aged 30-40 years in good health and CMV-seronegative. CDR3s include the opening cysteine and the closing phenylalanine or tryptophan. D genes are given only for firm matches. The size field is filled for only some rows; it gives once, few, many or a size class.

J	D	size	V	DNA	CDR3
TRBJ1-6	NA	NA	TRBV25-1	TGTGCCAGCAGTTCTGGGGCGGGGGCCCTCCACTTT	CASSSGAGALHF
TRBJ1-3	NA	NA	TRBV4-2	TGTGCCAGCAGCCAAGAAGGGGGGGCTGGAAACACCATATATTTT	CASSQEGGAGNTIYF
TRBJ2-5	TRBD1	few	TRBV6-1	TGTGCCAGCAGGAAAAACAGGGGAGAGACCCAGTACTTC	CASRKNRGETQYF
TRBJ1-5	NA	NA	TRBV6-6	TGTGCCAGCAGTTACCTACAGGTTAGCAATCAGCCCCAGAATTTT	CASSYLQVSNQPQNF
TRBJ1-4	NA	NA	TRBV5-6	TGTGCCAGCAGCCCGGGGGGAAGTGAAAAACTGTTTTTT	CASSPGGSEKLFF
TRBJ1-5	NA	once	TRBV19	TGTGCCAGTACCTCCAACCGGGTGGGTCAGCCCCAGCATTTT	CASTSNRVGQPQHF
TRBJ1-5	TRBD1	few	TRBV14	TGTGCCAGCAGCCCCTGGACAGGATGGAGCAATCAGCCCCAGCATTTT	CASSPWTGWSNQPQHF
TRBJ1-1	TRBD1	NA	TRBV29-1	TGCAGCGTTGAAACCCGGACAGGGGGCACTGAAGCTTTCTTT	CSVETRTGGTEAFF
TRBJ1-1	TRBD1	few	TRBV4-2	TGTGCCAGCAGCCAAGATCTGGCAGGGGGCTGGAACACTGAAGCTTTCTTT	CASSQDLAGGWNTEAFF
TRBJ2-7	TRBD1	once	TRBV7-9	TGTGCCAGCAGTGCAGGCCCCAGGGGGCAGGAGCAGTACTTC	CASSAGPRGQEQYF
TRBJ2-1	NA	once	TRBV7-2	TGTGCCAGCAGCGGGGACAAGCCCAATGAGCAGTTCTTC	CASSGDKPNEQFF
TRBJ2-1	NA	NA	TRBV10-3	TGTGCCGTGGCGGGGTACAATGAGCAGTTCTTC	CAVAGYNEQFF
TRBJ1-5	TRBD1	NA	TRBV28	TGTGCCAGCAGTGGGACAGGGGGTAATCAGCCCCAGCATTTT	CASSGTGGNQPQHF
TRBJ2-1	TRBD2	once	TRBV27	TGTGCCAGCAGTTTAACGGCTAGCGGGAGCTCCTACAATGAGCAGTTCTTC	CASSLTASGSSYNEQFF
TRBJ1-5	NA	NA	TRBV10-3	TGTGCCATCAGCGAAACCGGGACTGGCAATCAGCCCCAGCATTTT	CAISETGTGNQPQHF
TRBJ1-2	NA	NA	TRBV29-1	TGCAGCGTTGCCACAGGGTTGTATGGCTACACCTTC	CSVATGLYGYTF